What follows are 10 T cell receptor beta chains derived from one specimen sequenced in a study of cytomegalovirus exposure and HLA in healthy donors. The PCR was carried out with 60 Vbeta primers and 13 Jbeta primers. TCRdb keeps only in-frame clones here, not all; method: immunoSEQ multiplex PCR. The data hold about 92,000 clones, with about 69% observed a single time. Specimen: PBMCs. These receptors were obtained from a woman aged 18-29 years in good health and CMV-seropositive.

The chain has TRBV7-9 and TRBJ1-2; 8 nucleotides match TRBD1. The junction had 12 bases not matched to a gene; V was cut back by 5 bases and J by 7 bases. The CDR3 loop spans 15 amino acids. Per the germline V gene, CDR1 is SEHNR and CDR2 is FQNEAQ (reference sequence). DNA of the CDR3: TGTGCCAGCAGCGAAAACCCGGGACAGGCAGGTGGCTACACCTTC. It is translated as CASSENPGQAGGYTF.

In nucleotides, the CDR3 is TGTGCCAGCAGCCAGAGCGAGGGCGCCTACGAGCAGTACTTC. Translated: CASSQSEGAYEQYF. The rearrangement links TRBV4-2 to TRBJ2-7, with a tentative D call TRBD2 (5 bases). Between the trimmed V and J ends, which lost 3 bases and 2 bases, there was a span of 11 bases. CDR1 and CDR2 from the germline V gene are LGHNA and YNFKEQ. This CDR3 region has 14 residues.

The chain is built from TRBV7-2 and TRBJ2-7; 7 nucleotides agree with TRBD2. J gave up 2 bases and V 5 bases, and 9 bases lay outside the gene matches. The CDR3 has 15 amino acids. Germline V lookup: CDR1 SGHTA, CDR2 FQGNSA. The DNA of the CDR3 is TGTGCCAGCAGCCCTCTGCCGGGGGGAACCTACGAGCAGTACTTC. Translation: CASSPLPGGTYEQYF.

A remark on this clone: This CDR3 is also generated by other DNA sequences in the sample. The CDR3 DNA reads as TGTGCCAGCAGCGTAGGACCAGGGAACACTGAAGCTTTCTTT. Amino acid sequence: CASSVGPGNTEAFF. The J gene is TRBJ1-1, the V gene TRBV9, with no clear D. Germline CDR1 and CDR2: SGDLS and YYNGEE. This CDR3 has 14 residues. The V end was cut by 0 bases, the J end by 1 base, with 7 bases between.

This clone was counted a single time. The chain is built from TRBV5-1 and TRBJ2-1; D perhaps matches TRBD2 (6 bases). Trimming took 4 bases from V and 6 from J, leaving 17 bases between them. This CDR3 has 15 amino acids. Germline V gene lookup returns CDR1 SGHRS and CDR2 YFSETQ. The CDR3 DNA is TGCGCCAGCAGCCGGGGCCTGGGAGGTCTCAATGAGCAGTTCTTC. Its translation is CASSRGLGGLNEQFF.

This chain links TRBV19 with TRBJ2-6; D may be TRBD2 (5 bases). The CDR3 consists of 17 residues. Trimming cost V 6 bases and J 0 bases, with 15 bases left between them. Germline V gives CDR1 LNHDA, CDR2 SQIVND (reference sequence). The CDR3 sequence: CASSPRARSSGANVLTF. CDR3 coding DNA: TGTGCCAGTAGCCCGAGGGCGAGGAGCTCTGGGGCCAACGTCCTGACTTTC.

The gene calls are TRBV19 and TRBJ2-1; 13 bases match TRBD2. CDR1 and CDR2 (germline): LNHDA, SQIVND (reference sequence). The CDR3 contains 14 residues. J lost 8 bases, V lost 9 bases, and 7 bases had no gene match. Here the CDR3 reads CASKLAGGPHEQFF. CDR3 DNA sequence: TGTGCCAGCAAACTAGCGGGAGGGCCCCATGAGCAGTTCTTC.

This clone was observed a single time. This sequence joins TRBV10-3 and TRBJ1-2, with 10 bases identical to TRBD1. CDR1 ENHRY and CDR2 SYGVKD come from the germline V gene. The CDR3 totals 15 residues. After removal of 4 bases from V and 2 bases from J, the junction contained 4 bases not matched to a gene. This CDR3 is CAISVPTGGNYGYTF. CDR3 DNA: TGTGCCATCAGTGTCCCGACAGGGGGCAACTATGGCTACACCTTC.

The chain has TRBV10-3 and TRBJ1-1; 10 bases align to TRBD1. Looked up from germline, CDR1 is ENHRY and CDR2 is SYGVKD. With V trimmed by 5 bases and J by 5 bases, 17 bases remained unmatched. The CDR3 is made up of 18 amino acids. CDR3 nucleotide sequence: TGTGCCATCAGTTCCCTCCCCCCGTCCGACAGGGGGCGAACTGAAGCTTTCTTT. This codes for CAISSLPPSDRGRTEAFF.

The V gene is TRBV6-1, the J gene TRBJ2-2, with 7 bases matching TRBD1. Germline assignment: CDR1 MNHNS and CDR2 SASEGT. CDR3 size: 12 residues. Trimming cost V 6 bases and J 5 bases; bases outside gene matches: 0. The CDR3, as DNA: TGTGCCAGCAGGGGACAGACCGGGGAGCTGTTTTTT. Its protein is CASRGQTGELFF.